This TCR beta chain was retrieved from a study of spatial heterogeneity in lung cancer. Study-level background: Among detected sequences, beta-chain ones consistently exceeded alpha-chain ones in number. Regarding the study as a whole: At resection, ubiquitous expanded tumor TCRs appeared in blood more than at follow-up.

The sample holds many counts of this clonotype. Its antigen is as yet unknown. Germline V CDR1 and CDR2: LGHDT, YNNKEL (reference sequence). This CDR3 is 16 amino acids long. With 0 bases removed from V and 8 bases from J, the gap between germline ends came to 18 bases. The time point here: sample taken at primary tumor resection. Extraction of whole RNA from tumor, nontumor lung or frozen PBMC preceded unsorted sequencing. There were 72 donors, all of them untreated patients with early-stage non-small cell lung cancer. Every individual TCR cDNA molecule carried its own unique molecular identifier, which allowed correction of PCR and sequencing errors. TCRdb reprocessed the 5' RACE reads via MiXCR and lists one record per CDR3 protein. The table lists tens of thousands of distinct CDR3 sequences, about 12% of them singletons.

The chain employs TRBV3-1 and TRBJ2-3; a weak D match, TRBD1 (6 bases). The source material was PBMCs, sampled at surgery. The TCR comes from a male donor with early-stage non-small cell lung cancer. The CDR3 spells CASSQEGQRPYGTQYF. The CDR3 DNA sequence: TGTGCCAGCAGCCAAGAAGGACAGAGACCCTATGGTACGCAGTATTTT.